The rows below give T cell receptor beta chains drawn from one sample of a study of T cells in Graves' hyperthyroidism and ophthalmopathy. TCRdb called the multiplex PCR reads again in MiXCR, with one record for every CDR3 protein. This table holds roughly 560,000 distinct CDR3 sequences, about 15% found once. The source material was blood. Every receptor here comes from a woman aged 35 to 49 with Graves' ophthalmopathy. Both conserved end residues are part of each CDR3. The D gene is left open where the match is weak. Some rows have no size entry. The others give once, few or many, or a class for an expanded clone.

d_call: TRBD1
clone_size: many
cdr3_length: 14
v_call: TRBV2
j_call: TRBJ1-2
cdr3_nt: TGTGCCAGCAGTGAAGAGGGGGCGCGGGGAGGCTACACCTTC
cdr3_aa: CASSEEGARGGYTF

d_call: .
clone_size: .
cdr3_length: 17
v_call: TRBV12-3/TRBV12-4
j_call: TRBJ2-5
cdr3_nt: TGTGCCAGCAGTTTGGCCAAGGCGGACCTAGAGAAAGAGACCCAGTACTTC
cdr3_aa: CASSLAKADLEKETQYF

d_call: .
clone_size: many
cdr3_length: 18
v_call: TRBV6-4
j_call: TRBJ1-1
cdr3_nt: TGTGCCAGCAGTGGGCAGATGCAGGGAATTGTTCGGAACACTGAAGCTTTCTTT
cdr3_aa: CASSGQMQGIVRNTEAFF

d_call: .
clone_size: many
cdr3_length: 14
v_call: TRBV20-1
j_call: TRBJ2-5
cdr3_nt: TGCAGTGCTAGAGATTGGAAACGAGAAGAGACCCAGTACTTC
cdr3_aa: CSARDWKREETQYF

d_call: .
clone_size: few
cdr3_length: 14
v_call: TRBV12-3/TRBV12-4
j_call: TRBJ2-7
cdr3_nt: TGTGCCAGCAGTTTTAGTTTGCGGTCCTACGAGCAGTACTTC
cdr3_aa: CASSFSLRSYEQYF

d_call: TRBD1
clone_size: few
cdr3_length: 16
v_call: TRBV15
j_call: TRBJ1-1
cdr3_nt: TGTGCCACCAGCAACCGGGACAGGCGAATGAACACTGAAGCTTTCTTT
cdr3_aa: CATSNRDRRMNTEAFF

d_call: TRBD1
clone_size: many
cdr3_length: 15
v_call: TRBV6-1
j_call: TRBJ1-1
cdr3_nt: TGTGCCAGCAGTGACAGGGGACAGGGGAACACTGAAGCTTTCTTT
cdr3_aa: CASSDRGQGNTEAFF

d_call: .
clone_size: many
cdr3_length: 13
v_call: TRBV28
j_call: TRBJ2-7
cdr3_nt: TGTGCCAGCAGTTTATACCACCGCTACGAGCAGTACTTC
cdr3_aa: CASSLYHRYEQYF

d_call: .
clone_size: once
cdr3_length: 14
v_call: TRBV7-9
j_call: TRBJ2-7
cdr3_nt: TGTGCCAGCAGCTTAGCCGGACGAATCGGCGAGCAGTACTTC
cdr3_aa: CASSLAGRIGEQYF

d_call: TRBD2
clone_size: many
cdr3_length: 13
v_call: TRBV20-1
j_call: TRBJ2-7
cdr3_nt: TGCAGTGGAGCGACTAGCGGGGGGTACGAGCAGTACTTC
cdr3_aa: CSGATSGGYEQYF

d_call: .
clone_size: .
cdr3_length: 12
v_call: TRBV14
j_call: TRBJ1-1
cdr3_nt: TGTGCCAGCAGCCAATCCCAAAATGAAGCTTTCTTT
cdr3_aa: CASSQSQNEAFF

d_call: TRBD2
clone_size: many
cdr3_length: 16
v_call: TRBV7-3
j_call: TRBJ2-4
cdr3_nt: TGTGCCAGCAAAATGGGGACTAGCGGGGGGAAAAACATTCAGTACTTC
cdr3_aa: CASKMGTSGGKNIQYF

d_call: .
clone_size: many
cdr3_length: 13
v_call: TRBV12-3/TRBV12-4
j_call: TRBJ2-5
cdr3_nt: TGTGCCAGCAGTTTTGAGGCCACGGAGACCCAGTACTTC
cdr3_aa: CASSFEATETQYF

d_call: .
clone_size: many
cdr3_length: 14
v_call: TRBV6-5
j_call: TRBJ2-7
cdr3_nt: TGTGCCAGCAGCTCAGGTTCCGGATTACCCGAGCAGTACTTC
cdr3_aa: CASSSGSGLPEQYF

d_call: TRBD1
clone_size: .
cdr3_length: 14
v_call: TRBV6-1
j_call: TRBJ1-1
cdr3_nt: TGTGCCAGCACTGCGGACAGGTCCGACACTGAAGCTTTCTTT
cdr3_aa: CASTADRSDTEAFF

d_call: .
clone_size: many
cdr3_length: 14
v_call: TRBV27
j_call: TRBJ2-7
cdr3_nt: TGTGCCAGCAGCTTCCGAGGTCCCCCCTACGAGCAGTACTTC
cdr3_aa: CASSFRGPPYEQYF

d_call: .
clone_size: many
cdr3_length: 16
v_call: TRBV7-2
j_call: TRBJ2-7
cdr3_nt: TGTGCCAGCAGCTTTGCTCCCCTTGATGAAGGGTACGAGCAGTACTTC
cdr3_aa: CASSFAPLDEGYEQYF

d_call: .
clone_size: many
cdr3_length: 14
v_call: TRBV5-1
j_call: TRBJ2-7
cdr3_nt: TGCGCCAGCAGCGTGACAGGATATTCCTACGAGCAGTACTTC
cdr3_aa: CASSVTGYSYEQYF

d_call: .
clone_size: many
cdr3_length: 14
v_call: TRBV6-1
j_call: TRBJ2-6
cdr3_nt: TGTGCCAGCAGTGCAGGGGCTGGGGCCAACGTCCTGACTTTC
cdr3_aa: CASSAGAGANVLTF

d_call: .
clone_size: few
cdr3_length: 14
v_call: TRBV3-1
j_call: TRBJ1-1
cdr3_nt: TGTGCCAGCAGCCAAGATATGGGGAGAACTGAAGCTTTCTTT
cdr3_aa: CASSQDMGRTEAFF

d_call: .
clone_size: many
cdr3_length: 16
v_call: TRBV28
j_call: TRBJ2-4
cdr3_nt: TGTGCCAGTCAACCCGGGGGTGAAAGAGCCAAAAACATTCAGTACTTC
cdr3_aa: CASQPGGERAKNIQYF

d_call: .
clone_size: few
cdr3_length: 19
v_call: TRBV9
j_call: TRBJ2-7
cdr3_nt: TGTGCCAGCAGCTCCGCGGGCCCTAGGGGGAGCACGGACTCCTACGAGCAGTACTTC
cdr3_aa: CASSSAGPRGSTDSYEQYF

d_call: .
clone_size: many
cdr3_length: 13
v_call: TRBV18
j_call: TRBJ1-2
cdr3_nt: TGTGCCAGCAGCCCCGGAGGGGGCTATGGCTACACCTTC
cdr3_aa: CASSPGGGYGYTF

d_call: .
clone_size: .
cdr3_length: 16
v_call: TRBV7-8
j_call: TRBJ2-7
cdr3_nt: TGTGCCAGCAGCCCCCAGGGCAGGGGTTTAAGCTACGAGCAGTACTTC
cdr3_aa: CASSPQGRGLSYEQYF

d_call: .
clone_size: many
cdr3_length: 14
v_call: TRBV27
j_call: TRBJ2-7
cdr3_nt: TGTGCCAGCAGTGGCCGGGACATACCCTACGAGCAGTACTTC
cdr3_aa: CASSGRDIPYEQYF

d_call: .
clone_size: many
cdr3_length: 13
v_call: TRBV6-5
j_call: TRBJ2-7
cdr3_nt: TGTGCCAGCAGTTACCCGGGAACCTACGAGCAGTACTTC
cdr3_aa: CASSYPGTYEQYF

d_call: .
clone_size: few
cdr3_length: 16
v_call: TRBV6-2/TRBV6-3
j_call: TRBJ2-6
cdr3_nt: TGTGCCAGCAGTTACCCCCGACGGGCTGGGGCCAACGTCCTGACTTTC
cdr3_aa: CASSYPRRAGANVLTF

d_call: .
clone_size: many
cdr3_length: 14
v_call: TRBV5-1
j_call: TRBJ1-1
cdr3_nt: TGCGCCAGCAGCTTGGCGACAGAGAACACTGAAGCTTTCTTT
cdr3_aa: CASSLATENTEAFF

d_call: .
clone_size: many
cdr3_length: 15
v_call: TRBV12-3/TRBV12-4
j_call: TRBJ2-2
cdr3_nt: TGTGCCAGCAGTTTACGGAGCCCGAACACCGGGGAGCTGTTTTTT
cdr3_aa: CASSLRSPNTGELFF

d_call: .
clone_size: .
cdr3_length: 15
v_call: TRBV20-1
j_call: TRBJ1-6
cdr3_nt: TGCAGTGCTAGAGATCTCGGAGGAAACGGTTCACCCCTCCACTTT
cdr3_aa: CSARDLGGNGSPLHF

d_call: TRBD1
clone_size: many
cdr3_length: 16
v_call: TRBV4-3
j_call: TRBJ1-2
cdr3_nt: TGCGCCAGCAGCCCGCGGACAGGGAACAATTACTATGGCTACACCTTC
cdr3_aa: CASSPRTGNNYYGYTF

d_call: .
clone_size: many
cdr3_length: 15
v_call: TRBV6-5
j_call: TRBJ2-5
cdr3_nt: TGTGCCAGCAGTTACTCTTATGCCGGGACAGAGACCCAGTACTTC
cdr3_aa: CASSYSYAGTETQYF

d_call: TRBD1
clone_size: many
cdr3_length: 15
v_call: TRBV12-3/TRBV12-4
j_call: TRBJ1-1
cdr3_nt: TGTGCCAGCAGTCTTTCACAGGGGATGAACACTGAAGCTTTCTTT
cdr3_aa: CASSLSQGMNTEAFF

d_call: .
clone_size: many
cdr3_length: 13
v_call: TRBV28
j_call: TRBJ2-5
cdr3_nt: TGTGCCTCTCTCGGCCGGGGCCTCGGGGCCCAGTACTTC
cdr3_aa: CASLGRGLGAQYF

d_call: .
clone_size: .
cdr3_length: 12
v_call: TRBV28
j_call: TRBJ1-2
cdr3_nt: TGTGCCGGGGGGGGGTATAACTATGGCTACACCTTC
cdr3_aa: CAGGGYNYGYTF

d_call: .
clone_size: many
cdr3_length: 14
v_call: TRBV24-1
j_call: TRBJ1-2
cdr3_nt: TGTGCCACCAGTGATTCTGGCAGTAACTATGGCTACACCTTC
cdr3_aa: CATSDSGSNYGYTF

d_call: .
clone_size: many
cdr3_length: 15
v_call: TRBV7-9
j_call: TRBJ1-2
cdr3_nt: TGTGCCAGCAGCCCAGATGCAGCTTTGAATCAGGGCTACACCTTC
cdr3_aa: CASSPDAALNQGYTF

d_call: .
clone_size: many
cdr3_length: 16
v_call: TRBV27
j_call: TRBJ2-7
cdr3_nt: TGTGCCAGCAGAAAAAACGGGTTCGTAATCTATGGGGAGCAGTACTTC
cdr3_aa: CASRKNGFVIYGEQYF

d_call: .
clone_size: many
cdr3_length: 13
v_call: TRBV18
j_call: TRBJ2-5
cdr3_nt: TGTGCCAGCTCACCGAGTCAGCAAGAGACCCAGTACTTC
cdr3_aa: CASSPSQQETQYF

d_call: TRBD1
clone_size: .
cdr3_length: 19
v_call: TRBV27
j_call: TRBJ1-2
cdr3_nt: TGTGCCAGCAGTTTATCGCTCCGGGACAGGGGGCTCATGGACTATGGCTACACCTTC
cdr3_aa: CASSLSLRDRGLMDYGYTF

d_call: .
clone_size: .
cdr3_length: 14
v_call: TRBV20-1
j_call: TRBJ1-5
cdr3_nt: TGCAGTGCTAGCCAGGTCAATAGCAATCAGCCCCAGCATTTT
cdr3_aa: CSASQVNSNQPQHF

d_call: .
clone_size: few
cdr3_length: 17
v_call: TRBV11-2
j_call: TRBJ2-4
cdr3_nt: TGTGCCAGCAGCCATCTAGACGACAGCCTATCCAAAAACATTCAGTACTTC
cdr3_aa: CASSHLDDSLSKNIQYF

d_call: TRBD2
clone_size: many
cdr3_length: 15
v_call: TRBV6-5
j_call: TRBJ2-7
cdr3_nt: TGTGCCAGCAGTTCCTGGACTAGCGGGAGTTACGAGCAGTACTTC
cdr3_aa: CASSSWTSGSYEQYF

d_call: TRBD1
clone_size: many
cdr3_length: 16
v_call: TRBV27
j_call: TRBJ1-3
cdr3_nt: TGTGCCAGCAGTCCGGGGACAGGTGGCTCTGGAAACACCATATATTTT
cdr3_aa: CASSPGTGGSGNTIYF

d_call: TRBD1
clone_size: many
cdr3_length: 13
v_call: TRBV19
j_call: TRBJ1-1
cdr3_nt: TGTGCCAGCTATAGACAGGGGGACACTGAAGCTTTCTTT
cdr3_aa: CASYRQGDTEAFF

d_call: .
clone_size: many
cdr3_length: 14
v_call: TRBV12-3/TRBV12-4
j_call: TRBJ2-7
cdr3_nt: TGTGCCAGCAGCCATAGCCTACGGTCCTACGAGCAGTACTTC
cdr3_aa: CASSHSLRSYEQYF

d_call: TRBD1
clone_size: many
cdr3_length: 12
v_call: TRBV6-2/TRBV6-3
j_call: TRBJ2-7
cdr3_nt: TGTGCCAGCGCCGACAGGGGTCGGGAGCAGTACTTC
cdr3_aa: CASADRGREQYF

d_call: .
clone_size: few
cdr3_length: 16
v_call: TRBV6-2/TRBV6-3
j_call: TRBJ1-2
cdr3_nt: TGTGCCAGCAGCTCCCCCGGTGTGGGATCAGTCTATGGCTACACCTTC
cdr3_aa: CASSSPGVGSVYGYTF

d_call: .
clone_size: many
cdr3_length: 15
v_call: TRBV7-2
j_call: TRBJ1-1
cdr3_nt: TGTGCCAGCAGCTTAGTTGGGACAACGAACACTGGAGCTTTCTTT
cdr3_aa: CASSLVGTTNTGAFF

d_call: .
clone_size: .
cdr3_length: 14
v_call: TRBV12-3/TRBV12-4
j_call: TRBJ2-7
cdr3_nt: TGTGCCAGCAGCGGTTACTGGGGATCCTACGAGCAGTACTTC
cdr3_aa: CASSGYWGSYEQYF

d_call: .
clone_size: few
cdr3_length: 17
v_call: TRBV25-1
j_call: TRBJ1-2
cdr3_nt: TGTGTCAGCAGTAAAAGTGAAGGAAGGGGGGGGAACTATGGCTACACCTTC
cdr3_aa: CVSSKSEGRGGNYGYTF

d_call: TRBD1
clone_size: many
cdr3_length: 16
v_call: TRBV13
j_call: TRBJ2-5
cdr3_nt: TGTGCCAGCAGACCCCGAGGGGGCTCCCGACAAGAGACCCAGTACTTC
cdr3_aa: CASRPRGGSRQETQYF

d_call: .
clone_size: .
cdr3_length: 13
v_call: TRBV6-5
j_call: TRBJ2-7
cdr3_nt: TGTGCCAGCAGTTACGTTGGCGTTGGGGAGCAGTACTTC
cdr3_aa: CASSYVGVGEQYF

d_call: .
clone_size: many
cdr3_length: 14
v_call: TRBV28
j_call: TRBJ1-5
cdr3_nt: TGTGCCAGCAGCTCCTGGGACTTCAATCAGCCCCAGCATTTT
cdr3_aa: CASSSWDFNQPQHF

d_call: .
clone_size: many
cdr3_length: 16
v_call: TRBV28
j_call: TRBJ2-2
cdr3_nt: TGTGCCAGCAGTTCGCCGAGCAGGCGGAACACCGGGGAGCTGTTTTTT
cdr3_aa: CASSSPSRRNTGELFF

d_call: TRBD1
clone_size: many
cdr3_length: 13
v_call: TRBV6-2/TRBV6-3
j_call: TRBJ2-7
cdr3_nt: TGTGCCAGCAGTGCGGACAGGGGAGGAAAGCAGTACTTC
cdr3_aa: CASSADRGGKQYF

d_call: .
clone_size: .
cdr3_length: 15
v_call: TRBV3-1
j_call: TRBJ2-5
cdr3_nt: TGTGCCAGCAGCCAAGACGGATCGGGAGTGTGGACCCAGTACTTC
cdr3_aa: CASSQDGSGVWTQYF